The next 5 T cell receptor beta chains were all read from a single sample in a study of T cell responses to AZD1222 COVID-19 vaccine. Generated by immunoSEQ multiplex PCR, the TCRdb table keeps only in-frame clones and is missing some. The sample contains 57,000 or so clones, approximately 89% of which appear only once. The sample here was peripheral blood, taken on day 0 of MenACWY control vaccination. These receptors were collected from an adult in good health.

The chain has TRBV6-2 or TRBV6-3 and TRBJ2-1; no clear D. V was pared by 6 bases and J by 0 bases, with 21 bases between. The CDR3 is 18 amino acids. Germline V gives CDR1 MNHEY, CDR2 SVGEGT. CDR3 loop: CASSRPPMGGSSYNEQFF. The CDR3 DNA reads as TGTGCCAGCAGCAGACCCCCCATGGGCGGTAGCTCCTACAATGAGCAGTTCTTC.

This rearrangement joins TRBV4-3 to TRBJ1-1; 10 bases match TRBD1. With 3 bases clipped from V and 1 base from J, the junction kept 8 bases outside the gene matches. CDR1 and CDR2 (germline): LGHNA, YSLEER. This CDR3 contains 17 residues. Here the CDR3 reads CASSQMGQGPSNTEAFF. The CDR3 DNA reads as TGCGCCAGCAGCCAGATGGGACAGGGGCCTTCGAACACTGAAGCTTTCTTT.

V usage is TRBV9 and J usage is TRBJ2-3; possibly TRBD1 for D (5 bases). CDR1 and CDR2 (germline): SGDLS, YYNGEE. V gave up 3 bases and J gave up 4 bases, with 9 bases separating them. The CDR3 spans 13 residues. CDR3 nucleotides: TGTGCCAGCAGCGCTTGGGGCGCAGATACGCAGTATTTT. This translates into CASSAWGADTQYF.

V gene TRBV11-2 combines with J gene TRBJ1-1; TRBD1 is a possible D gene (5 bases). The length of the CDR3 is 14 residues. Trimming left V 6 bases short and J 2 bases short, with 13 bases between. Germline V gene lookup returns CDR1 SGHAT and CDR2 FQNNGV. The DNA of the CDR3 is TGTGCCAGCAGAGGGCCGGGACCTAACACTGAAGCTTTCTTT. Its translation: CASRGPGPNTEAFF.

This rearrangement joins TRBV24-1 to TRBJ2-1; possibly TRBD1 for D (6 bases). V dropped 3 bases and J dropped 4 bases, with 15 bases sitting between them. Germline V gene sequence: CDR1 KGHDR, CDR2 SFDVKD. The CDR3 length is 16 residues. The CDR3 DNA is TGTGCCACCAGTGATGCCACAGGGAAGGGGTACAATGAGCAGTTCTTC. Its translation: CATSDATGKGYNEQFF.